This TCR beta chain was captured by sequencing in a study of memory CD4+ T cells and cytomegalovirus serostatus. The sort gate was single viable CD3+CD4+CD8-CD45RO+ cells for memory CD4+ T cells. General study points: A US-trained random forest predicted CMV serostatus with median AUC approximately 0.9.

CDR3 length equals 16 residues. The V gene's germline CDR1 is MNHEY and CDR2 SMNVEV (reference sequence). V was cut by 7 bases and J by 4 bases, with 20 bases left in between. Per the original methods: After removing out-of-frame reads, 2,204,828 distinct TCRbeta sequences remained. Some clones are missing from TCRdb's copy, which holds only in-frame ones; the method was immunoSEQ multiplex PCR. V, J and clone size derive from that table, while D and trimming were established from the DNA sequence. Here the sample spans 50,000 to 65,000 clones, around 80% being singletons. For this clone: The antigen is unknown.

This chain connects TRBV27 to TRBJ2-1; D is possibly TRBD2 (6 bases). What was sequenced was memory CD4+ T cells from blood. The TCR was taken from an adult in good health and CMV-seropositive. The chain's CDR3 is CASNKRVADSYNEQFF. The CDR3 DNA reads as TGTGCCAGCAACAAACGGGTAGCGGACTCGTACAATGAGCAGTTCTTC.